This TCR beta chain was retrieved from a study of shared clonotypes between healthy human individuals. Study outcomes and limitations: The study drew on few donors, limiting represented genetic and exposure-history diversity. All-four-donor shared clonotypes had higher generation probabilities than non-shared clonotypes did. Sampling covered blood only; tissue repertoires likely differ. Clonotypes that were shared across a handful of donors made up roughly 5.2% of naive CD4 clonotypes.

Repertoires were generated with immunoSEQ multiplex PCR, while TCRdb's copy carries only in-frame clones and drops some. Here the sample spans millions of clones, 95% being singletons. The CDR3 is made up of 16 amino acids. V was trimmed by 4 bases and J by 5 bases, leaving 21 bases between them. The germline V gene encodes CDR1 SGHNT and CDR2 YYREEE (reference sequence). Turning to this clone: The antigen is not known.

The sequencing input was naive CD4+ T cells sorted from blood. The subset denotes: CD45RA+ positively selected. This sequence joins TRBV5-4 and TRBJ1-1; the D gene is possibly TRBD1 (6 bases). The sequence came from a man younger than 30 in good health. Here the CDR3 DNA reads TGTGCCAGCAGCATTGAGCCCCAGGGGAGGGAAACTGAAGCTTTCTTT. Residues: CASSIEPQGRETEAFF.